The 11 T cell receptor beta chains given below trace back to one sample, sequenced in a study of T cells in Graves' hyperthyroidism and ophthalmopathy. Amplification of TCR beta CDR3 regions was performed using RNA transcripts as template. TCR CDR3 underwent first-round RT-PCR with the HTBI primer set. TCRdb used MiXCR to reprocess the multiplex PCR reads, holding one entry per CDR3 protein. Of 600,000 or so distinct CDR3 sequences listed, under 20% are singletons. The sequenced material came from blood. These receptors were taken from a young woman with Graves' hyperthyroidism.

There are many counts of this clonotype. This rearrangement joins TRBV30 to TRBJ1-5; TRBD1 matches 8 bases. The CDR3 covers 13 residues. The germline CDR1 and CDR2 sequences are GTSNPN and SVGIG (reference sequence). V trimming: 7 bases; J trimming: 2 bases; junction bases outside the gene matches: 4. DNA for the CDR3: TGTGCCTACCGACAGGGGCGCAATCAGCCCCAGCATTTT. Protein: CAYRQGRNQPQHF.

This clonotype was observed many times. V usage is TRBV29-1 and J usage is TRBJ2-6; no firm D call. This CDR3 comprises 14 residues. V lost 4 bases and J lost 1, with 8 bases in between. CDR1 and CDR2 from the germline V gene are SQVTM and ANQGSEA. CDR3 residues: CSVGVQSGANVLTF. In DNA, the CDR3 is TGCAGCGTTGGGGTCCAATCTGGGGCCAACGTCCTGACTTTC. Full variable domain (missing parts from reference TRBV29-1 and TRBJ2-6): SAVISQKPSRDICQRGTSLTIQCQVDSQVTMMFWYRQQPGQSLTLIATANQGSEATYESGFVIDKFPISRPNLTFSTLTVSNMSPEDSSIYLCSVGVQSGANVLTFGAGSRLTVL.

In its sample, this clonotype was seen many times. The gene calls are TRBV30 and TRBJ2-3; TRBD2 is a possible D gene (6 bases). V lost 1 base and J 0 bases, leaving 17 bases between the germline ends. The CDR3 runs 17 residues. Germline V gene sequence: CDR1 GTSNPN, CDR2 SVGIG (reference sequence). CDR3 in DNA: TGTGCCTGGAGTGGTTCTCAGCGGGCCACTAGCACAGATACGCAGTATTTT. Amino acid sequence: CAWSGSQRATSTDTQYF.

The sample holds a few counts of this clonotype. The V call is TRBV9, the J call TRBJ1-2, with D possibly TRBD1 on 5 matching bases. Between the trimmed V and J ends, which lost 3 bases and 4 bases, there was a span of 19 bases. Germline CDR1 is SGDLS and CDR2 is YYNGEE. The CDR3 has 16 amino acids. The DNA for the CDR3 is TGTGCCAGCAGCGCACGACTATCTGGGGCTGGCTATGGCTACACCTTC. It is translated as CASSARLSGAGYGYTF.

The chain combines TRBV6-1 with TRBJ2-2; possibly TRBD1 for D (5 bases). Deletions cut 6 bases from V and 1 base from J, with 9 bases between. Germline CDR1 reads MNHNS; CDR2 reads SASEGT. The CDR3 spans 14 residues. The CDR3 region has the DNA TGTGCCAGCAGGCACACAGGGAACACCGGGGAGCTGTTTTTT. Translation gives CASRHTGNTGELFF.

The V call is TRBV6-1, the J call TRBJ2-7; 11 bases are a match to TRBD1. V shed 5 bases, J shed 5 bases, and the junction held 8 bases outside the gene matches. The CDR3 is 15 amino acids. CDR1 is MNHNS and CDR2 is SASEGT in the germline V gene. CDR3 region: CASSWTGGGSHEQYF. In nucleotides, the CDR3 is TGTGCCAGCAGTTGGACAGGGGGCGGGAGCCACGAGCAGTACTTC.

V and J are TRBV5-1 and TRBJ1-2; D gene uncertain. The CDR3 is made up of 13 amino acids. The germline V gene encodes CDR1 SGHRS and CDR2 YFSETQ. V lost 0 bases to trimming and J lost 8 bases, with 11 bases between them. In nucleotides, the CDR3 is TGCGCCAGCAGCTTGGCCACTAAGGAAGGCTACACCTTC. It specifies CASSLATKEGYTF.

This clonotype has at least ten counts. The chain is built from TRBV27 and TRBJ1-1; no reliable D call. The ends were cut back, 5 bases at V and 4 bases at J, with 17 bases in the middle. Germline loops: CDR1 MNHEY, CDR2 SMNVEV (reference sequence). CDR3 length: 15 residues. CDR3 loop: CASSRSYGVGTEAFF. The CDR3 DNA is TGTGCCAGCAGTCGGTCATATGGAGTAGGCACTGAAGCTTTCTTT.

This clonotype was seen only a few times. The rearrangement joins TRBV7-3 to TRBJ2-1; TRBD2 matches 14 bases. Germline loops: CDR1 SGHTA, CDR2 FQGTGA. V was pared by 8 bases and J by 0 bases, with 15 bases of the junction left unmatched. The CDR3 totals 20 residues. CDR3 sequence reads: CASSSRLAGGPRASYNEQFF. DNA for the CDR3: TGTGCCAGCTCATCCCGACTAGCGGGAGGGCCTCGGGCCTCCTACAATGAGCAGTTCTTC. Complete variable domain (other parts from reference TRBV7-3 and TRBJ2-1): GAGVSQTPSNKVTEKGKYVELRCDPISGHTALYWYRQSLGQGPEFLIYFQGTGAADDSGLPNDRFFAVRPEGSVSTLKIQRTERGDSAVYLCASSSRLAGGPRASYNEQFFGPGTRLTVL.

This clonotype was recorded many times. J is TRBJ2-7 and V is TRBV6-1; D uncertain. The CDR3 contains 15 residues. Looked up from germline, CDR1 is MNHNS and CDR2 is SASEGT. V was clipped by 6 bases and J by 2 bases, with 17 bases between them. CDR3 sequence (DNA): TGTGCCAGCAGCTCCCCCAGAGACGTGACCTACGAGCAGTACTTC. Translated, it gives CASSSPRDVTYEQYF.

This clonotype came up many times. The rearrangement joins TRBV7-9 to TRBJ2-3; 9 positions agree with TRBD2. V dropped 5 bases and J dropped 5; count of bases not matched to a gene: 5. This CDR3 region has 14 residues. The germline V gene has CDR1 SEHNR and CDR2 FQNEAQ (reference sequence). The CDR3 loop reads CASSRTLAGDTQYF. The CDR3, as DNA: TGTGCCAGCAGCCGGACACTAGCGGGAGATACGCAGTATTTT.